Listed below are T cell receptor beta chains from one sample, sequenced in a study of human T cells and chemical hapten exposure. TCRdb reprocessed the 5' RACE reads via MiXCR and lists one record per CDR3 protein. The table has more than 140,000 distinct CDR3 sequences, 3.5% to 5% seen once. These receptors were taken from a female donor in good health. CDR3s include the opening cysteine and the closing phenylalanine or tryptophan. D genes are given only for firm matches. Size is stated for part of the rows, as once, few or many counts, or as a class when the clone is expanded.

>TRBV5-1|TRBJ1-1|.|many
TGCGCCAGCAGCTTGGGGCAGGGTTGGGACACTGAAGCTTTCTTT
CASSLGQGWDTEAFF
>TRBV20-1|TRBJ1-6|TRBD1|many
TGCAGTGCTAGGTGGCAGGGGGCCTCCTATAATTCACCCCTCCACTTT
CSARWQGASYNSPLHF
>TRBV9|TRBJ1-6|TRBD1|many
TGTGCCAGCAGCGTAAAGGGACAGGGTAATTCACCCCTCCACTTT
CASSVKGQGNSPLHF
>TRBV4-3|TRBJ2-1|.|many
TGCGCCAGCAGCCAAGCCCCCCTTACCCTACAGTTCTTC
CASSQAPLTLQFF
>TRBV6-4|TRBJ2-3|TRBD2|many
TGTGCCAGCAGCCGTAGCGGGGGAAGCACAGATACGCAGTATTTT
CASSRSGGSTDTQYF
>TRBV7-8|TRBJ1-4|.|many
TGTGCCAGCAGCACAAATGATGAAAAACTGTTTTTT
CASSTNDEKLFF
>TRBV27|TRBJ2-7|.|many
TGTGCCAGCAGTTTATATGGGGGCTACGAGCAGTACTTC
CASSLYGGYEQYF
>TRBV29-1|TRBJ2-3|.|many
TGCAGCGTAGCCGGGACCCAAAGCACAGATACGCAGTATTTT
CSVAGTQSTDTQYF
>TRBV3-1|TRBJ2-7|TRBD1|many
TGTGCCAGCAGCCAAGAAGGGTTCTTCGGGACAGCGCCCTACGAGCAGTACTTC
CASSQEGFFGTAPYEQYF
>TRBV29-1|TRBJ2-5|TRBD1|many
TGCAGCGTTGGTCGGGCAGGGGGCTTTGAGACCCAGTACTTC
CSVGRAGGFETQYF
>TRBV30|TRBJ1-3|.|.
TGTGCCTGGAGCCCACCGATCACTGGAAACACCATATATTTT
CAWSPPITGNTIYF
>TRBV20-1|TRBJ2-3|TRBD2|many
TGCAGTGCTAGAGTGGGGGGGACTAGCGGGGTCCTAAGCACAGATACGCAGTATTTT
CSARVGGTSGVLSTDTQYF
>TRBV6-5|TRBJ1-1|TRBD1|many
TGTGCCAGCAAACCAGCCCCGGGACAGGGGACGGGAAGGGCGGACACTGAAGCTTTCTTT
CASKPAPGQGTGRADTEAFF
>TRBV4-2|TRBJ2-3|TRBD2|many
TGTGCCAGCAGCCAACTCGTCGGGGGGGGCCAGAAAGATACGCAGTATTTT
CASSQLVGGGQKDTQYF
>TRBV7-2|TRBJ2-1|.|many
TGTGCCAGCAGCTTAGCGGACAGCAATGAGCAGTTCTTC
CASSLADSNEQFF
>TRBV6-1|TRBJ1-2|.|few
TGTGCCAGCAGTGGGAACGACCTCTCTAACTATGGCTACACCTTC
CASSGNDLSNYGYTF